Detailed here is one T cell receptor (beta chain). Its specificity is not known. CDR3 length: 15 residues. The V gene's germline CDR1 is SGHRS and CDR2 YFSETQ. Between the trimmed V and J ends, which lost 2 bases and 3 bases, there was a span of 12 bases. A single record per CDR3 protein comes from TCRdb applying MiXCR to the 5' RACE reads. The sample carries 250,000 to 300,000 distinct CDR3 sequences, about an eighth recorded once. This sample is drawn from a study of T cells after yellow fever vaccination. Background on the study: Fractions containing few cells were prepared with SMART-Seq v4 Ultra Low Input. Notes on the study in general: Weaker overall was a secondary response that nonetheless peaked faster, on day 5 versus 15. Once the booster was given, most primary-vaccination clones reappeared, at 95% to 97% for CD4 and more than 85% for CD8.

This receptor was obtained from a man aged 25 to 45 who received the YFV17D yellow fever vaccine. The sequenced sample was CD4+ T cells sorted from PBMCs, obtained 45 days after the yellow fever booster vaccination. The chain recombines TRBV5-1 with TRBJ2-1, with D maybe TRBD1 (5 bases). The CDR3 DNA reads as TGCGCCAGCAGCTTCCTAGGGGCTGACTACAATGAGCAGTTCTTC. Amino acids: CASSFLGADYNEQFF.